These 30 T cell receptor beta chains came from one sample sequenced in a study of T cell clonality in common variable immunodeficiency. Using immunoSEQ multiplex PCR, the repertoire was profiled, and TCRdb retains in-frame clones only, with some absent. The record shows tens of thousands of clones for this sample, with no singletons present. Source material: peripheral blood mononuclear cells. The origin of the receptors is a person aged 18 to 75 in good health.

This clone has a count of ten or more. The DNA ends 3 residues before the CDR3 does, and the rest of the CDR3 is filled in from the germline J gene. The V and J genes are TRBV20-1 and TRBJ1-5, with 7 nucleotides matching TRBD1. This CDR3 region has 13 residues. After removal of 4 bases from V and 1 base from J, the junction contained 1 base not matched to a gene. CDR1 and CDR2 from the germline V gene are DFQATT and SNEGSKA (reference sequence). The sequenced part of the CDR3 DNA is TGCAGTGCTACAGGGGGAAGCAATCAGCCC. Translating it yields CSATGGSNQP. The complete CDR3 sequence is CSATGGSNQPQHF.

Many counts were recorded for this clone. The CDR3 extends 3 residues past the end of the read, so its final part is completed from the germline J gene. J is TRBJ2-2 and V is TRBV20-1; D ambiguous. V dropped 6 bases and J dropped 0 bases, with 11 bases sitting between them. The germline V gene has CDR1 DFQATT and CDR2 SNEGSKA (reference sequence). The CDR3 length is 14 residues. Incomplete CDR3 DNA: TGCAGTGCCAGAAAGGGTTCGAACACCGGGGAG. Amino acids: CSARKGSNTGE. In full, the CDR3 reads CSARKGSNTGELFF.

This clone was observed at least ten times. The read is 3 residues too short to cover the CDR3 end, so that end is filled in from the germline J gene. The chain has TRBV5-1 and TRBJ2-3; 7 nucleotides line up with TRBD1. The CDR3 spans 14 residues. Losses at the gene ends were 3 bases for V and 6 bases for J; bases not matched to a gene: 7. Germline V gives CDR1 SGHRS, CDR2 YFSETQ. The CDR3: CASSSGTVEDTQYF. CDR3 DNA (partial): TGCGCCAGCAGCTCCGGGACAGTGGAGGATACG.

This clone was seen repeatedly, ten times or more. Coverage ceases 3 residues before the CDR3 finishes, and the germline J gene fills in the end. The chain joins TRBV3-1 (or the pseudogene TRBV3-2) to TRBJ2-3; 11 nucleotides agree with TRBD2. CDR3 length: 15 residues. Germline V gene data show CDR1 as LGHDT and CDR2 as YNNKEL (reference sequence). V lost 4 bases to trimming and J lost 4 bases; unmatched junction nucleotides: 4. The CDR3 here is CASSPRLAGSDTQYF. CDR3 DNA (partial): TGTGCCAGCAGCCCACGACTAGCGGGGTCAGATACG.

This clone was counted ten times or more. The missing CDR3 end, 3 residues past where the read stops, is filled in from the germline J gene. J is TRBJ1-1 and V is TRBV13; D may be TRBD1 (6 bases). Germline V gives CDR1 PRHDT, CDR2 FYEKMQ (reference sequence). This CDR3 contains 14 residues. The V end lost 6 bases, the J end lost 5 bases, and 16 bases lay between the germline ends. CDR3 DNA, as far as it was read: TGTGCCAGCAGTACGAGGGGGGGTTTTACTGAA. Translated, it gives CASSTRGGFTE. The full CDR3 is CASSTRGGFTEAFF.

This clone appeared many times. The read ends 3 residues shy of where the CDR3 ends; the end is completed using the germline J gene. The chain recombines TRBV19 with TRBJ2-2, with 9 bases fitting TRBD1. Germline V gives CDR1 LNHDA, CDR2 SQIVND (reference sequence). This CDR3 is 15 amino acids long. V was clipped by 7 bases and J by 6 bases; unmatched bases: 9. CDR3 DNA, as far as it was read: TGTGCCAGTAATGCCGGGACAGGGCTTGCCGGGGAG. Its protein is CASNAGTGLAGE. The whole CDR3 protein reads CASNAGTGLAGELFF.

This clone was seen repeatedly, ten times or more. The CDR3 is cut off 3 residues early in the read; its end comes from the germline J gene. The chain uses TRBV7-2 and TRBJ2-1; 9 bases match TRBD2. Germline V gene lookup returns CDR1 SGHTA and CDR2 FQGNSA. This CDR3 spans 15 amino acids. V trimming: 2 bases; J trimming: 3 bases; junction bases outside the gene matches: 2. The covered CDR3 bases are TGTGCCAGCAGCTTACGTAGCGGGGGCTACAATGAG. Residues: CASSLRSGGYNE. Given in full, the CDR3 is CASSLRSGGYNEQFF.

This clone has a count of ten or more. The read terminates 3 residues ahead of where the CDR3 ends, so the germline J gene completes it. This chain joins TRBV4-1 and TRBJ1-3; TRBD1 agrees at 9 bases. Germline V CDR1 and CDR2: MGHRA, YSYEKL. The CDR3 contains 15 residues. V shed 4 bases and J 4 bases; nucleotides not matched to a gene: 5. The covered CDR3 bases are TGCGCCAGCAGCCTAAGGACAGGGGTGGGAAACACC. This encodes CASSLRTGVGNT. The whole CDR3 reads CASSLRTGVGNTIYF.

This clone was detected ten times or more. The DNA ends 3 residues before the CDR3 does, and the rest of the CDR3 is filled in from the germline J gene. The rearrangement joins TRBV5-4 to TRBJ1-2, with 7 positions matching TRBD1. CDR1 and CDR2 (germline): SGHNT, YYREEE (reference sequence). The CDR3 covers 13 residues. Here the CDR3 reads CASSLDRVEGYTF. The covered CDR3 bases are TGTGCCAGCAGCTTAGACAGGGTGGAAGGC.

This clone was seen at least ten times. The observed sequence ends 3 residues before the CDR3 terminus, with the missing tail filled in from the germline J gene. This rearrangement joins TRBV11-2 to TRBJ1-1, with TRBD1 as a possible D gene (6 bases). Germline CDR1 reads SGHAT; CDR2 reads FQNNGV. The CDR3 spans 15 residues. Trimming left V 1 base short and J 1 base short, with 10 bases between. Partial CDR3 DNA: TGTGCCAGCAGCTTAGTTAGGGGGACGAACACTGAA. Residues: CASSLVRGTNTE. The entire CDR3 reads CASSLVRGTNTEAFF.

Many counts were recorded for this clone. The CDR3 end falls 3 residues outside the read, so it is completed with the germline J gene. The gene calls are TRBV14 and TRBJ2-3; D perhaps matches TRBD1 (6 bases). V gave up 2 bases and J gave up 2 bases, with 8 bases separating them. The V gene's germline CDR1 is SGHDN and CDR2 FVKESK. The CDR3 has 14 amino acids. The covered CDR3 bases are TGTGCCAGCAGCCAACGACAGGCCACAGATACG. Its protein is CASSQRQATDT. The whole CDR3 sequence is CASSQRQATDTQYF.

This clone was recorded at least ten times. The CDR3 protein is CASSVAYSYNEQFF. The DNA read from the CDR3 is TGTGCCAGCAGCGTAGCTTACTCCTACAATGAG. This chain joins TRBV9 and TRBJ2-1; D gene uncertain. With the read ending 3 residues before the CDR3 end, the germline J gene is used to fill in that end. The ends were cut back, 0 bases at V and 0 bases at J, with 4 bases in the middle. Germline assignment: CDR1 SGDLS and CDR2 YYNGEE. This CDR3 comprises 14 residues.

This clone was counted many times. The CDR3 end falls 3 residues outside the read, so it is completed with the germline J gene. This chain joins TRBV6-2 or TRBV6-3 and TRBJ1-5; TRBD1 might be the D (5 bases). Germline lookup yields CDR1 MNHEY and CDR2 SVGEGT. V was cut by 3 bases and J by 7 bases, with 10 bases left in between. This CDR3 comprises 13 residues. CDR3 DNA (partial): TGTGCCAGCAGTTATCCAGGGAAACAGCCC. It is translated as CASSYPGKQP. The complete CDR3 reads CASSYPGKQPQHF.

As for this clone: The CDR3 end is not reached by the read, which stops 3 residues before it; the germline J gene fills it in. J is TRBJ2-1 and V is TRBV7-9, with D possibly being TRBD2 (5 bases). The germline V gene encodes CDR1 SEHNR and CDR2 FQNEAQ (reference sequence). This CDR3 has 13 amino acids. With 8 bases removed from V and 3 bases from J, the gap between germline ends came to 11 bases. CDR3 region: CASSERSYNEQFF. CDR3 bases read: TGTGCCAGCTCCGAGCGGAGCTACAATGAG. Looking up the rest from reference TRBV7-9 and TRBJ2-1 gives the full variable domain: DTGVSQNPRHKITKRGQNVTFRCDPISEHNRLYWYRQTLGQGPEFLTYFQNEAQLEKSRLLSDRFSAERPKGSFSTLEIQRTEQGDSAMYLCASSERSYNEQFFGPGTRLTVL.

This clone was counted ten times or more. Its ends do not fully match the called genes, so a read error is possible. The part of the CDR3 DNA that was read is TGTGCTAGCAGCCCCAGTAGCGAGTACACAGATACG. Translating gives CASSPSSEYTDT. The CDR3, in full, reads CASSPSSEYTDTQYF. This chain joins TRBV7-7 and TRBJ2-3; maybe TRBD2 (5 bases). The read ends 3 residues early relative to the CDR3; the germline J gene fills the gap. The CDR3 runs to 15 residues. The germline CDR1 and CDR2 sequences are SSHAT and FNYEAQ (reference sequence).

The table lists this clone with many counts. The read comes to an end 3 residues before the CDR3 does, leaving the germline J gene to fill in the end. The chain has TRBV7-2 and TRBJ2-7; D is unclear. Germline V gene lookup returns CDR1 SGHTA and CDR2 FQGNSA. The CDR3 extends over 12 amino acids. V was shortened by 6 bases and J by 3 bases, with 9 bases between the two germline ends. CDR3 bases read: TGTGCCAGCAGTCAGGTCTTCTACGAG. Amino acids: CASSQVFYE. The whole CDR3 protein reads CASSQVFYEQYF. The full variable domain, completed using reference TRBV7-2 and TRBJ2-7, is GAGVSQSPSNKVTEKGKDVELRCDPISGHTALYWYRQSLGQGLEFLIYFQGNSAPDKSGLPSDRFSAERTGGSVSTLTIQRTQQEDSAVYLCASSQVFYEQYFGPGTRLTVT.

This clone was observed many times. The CDR3 end lies 3 residues beyond the end of the read and is filled in from the germline J gene. This chain joins TRBV19 and TRBJ1-2, with TRBD1 matching 12 bases. The V and J ends lost 2 bases and 4 bases, in that order; junction bases with no gene match: 8. Per germline, CDR1 LNHDA and CDR2 SQIVND (reference sequence). CDR3 length: 17 amino acids. The CDR3 reads CASSIPSGTGGAYGYTF. CDR3 bases read: TGTGCCAGTAGTATACCATCCGGGACAGGGGGCGCCTATGGC.

This clone was picked up many times. The DNA ends 3 residues before the CDR3 does, and the rest of the CDR3 is filled in from the germline J gene. This rearrangement joins TRBV7-9 to TRBJ2-7; D may be TRBD2 (5 bases). CDR3 size: 14 residues. The germline V and J ends were trimmed by 5 bases and 2 bases, with 13 bases remaining between them. The germline V gene encodes CDR1 SEHNR and CDR2 FQNEAQ (reference sequence). The CDR3 bases that were read are TGTGCCAGCAGCCCCCGCACGGGGACCTACGAG. This codes for CASSPRTGTYE. The entire CDR3 sequence reads CASSPRTGTYEQYF.

This clone was seen many times. The read ends 3 residues before the CDR3 terminus; that terminus is restored from the germline J gene. The chain couples TRBV6-1 to TRBJ2-3; D call uncertain. The CDR3 is made up of 16 amino acids. CDR1 and CDR2 from the germline V gene are MNHNS and SASEGT. The V end lost 2 bases, the J end lost 0 bases, and 12 bases lay between the germline ends. The CDR3 sequence is CASSERMGPSTDTQYF. The CDR3 bases that were read are TGTGCCAGCAGTGAAAGAATGGGCCCTAGCACAGATACG.

This clone was seen ten or more times. With the read ending 3 residues before the CDR3 end, the germline J gene is used to fill in that end. The chain has TRBV20-1 and TRBJ2-1; the match to TRBD2 covers 13 bases. The germline V gene encodes CDR1 DFQATT and CDR2 SNEGSKA (reference sequence). This CDR3 is built from 15 residues. The V gene end was trimmed by 5 bases and the J gene end by 6 bases; junction bases not matched to a gene: 7. CDR3 DNA (partial): TGCAGTGCTGCCGCGGGACTAGCGGGAACCAATGAG. This encodes CSAAAGLAGTNE. The whole CDR3 reads CSAAAGLAGTNEQFF.

Many counts were recorded for this clone. The CDR3 spells CASSHQGSYEQYF. The CDR3 DNA, read in part, is TGTGCCAGCAGCCACCAGGGGTCATACGAG. The rearrangement links TRBV7-9 to TRBJ2-7; possibly TRBD1 for D (6 bases). The read gets to within 3 residues of the CDR3 end, and the germline J gene fills in the rest. V was pared by 5 bases and J by 4 bases, with 12 bases between. The germline V gene has CDR1 SEHNR and CDR2 FQNEAQ (reference sequence). The CDR3 runs 13 residues. Combining the CDR3 with reference TRBV7-9 and TRBJ2-7 gives the whole variable domain DTGVSQNPRHKITKRGQNVTFRCDPISEHNRLYWYRQTLGQGPEFLTYFQNEAQLEKSRLLSDRFSAERPKGSFSTLEIQRTEQGDSAMYLCASSHQGSYEQYFGPGTRLTVT.

This clone was seen a few times. The read ends 3 residues before the CDR3 terminus; that terminus is restored from the germline J gene. The rearrangement links TRBV5-5 to TRBJ2-1, with 12 positions matching TRBD2. The CDR3 contains 15 residues. V lost 4 bases to trimming and J lost 9 bases; unmatched junction nucleotides: 8. Germline V lookup: CDR1 SGHKS, CDR2 YYEKEE (reference sequence). CDR3 DNA (partial): TGTGCCAGCAGCAACCGGACTAGCGGGGCAGGTGAG. Translating gives CASSNRTSGAGE. The entire CDR3 reads CASSNRTSGAGEQFF.

This clone was seen repeatedly, ten times or more. The read falls 3 residues short of the CDR3 end, and the missing part is taken from the germline J gene. The rearrangement uses TRBV2 and TRBJ2-1; D remains unclear. The CDR3 loop spans 13 amino acids. The V gene's germline CDR1 is SNHLY and CDR2 FYNNEI. V was shortened by 3 bases and J by 4 bases, with 7 bases between the two germline ends. This CDR3 reads CASSDVQYNEQFF. CDR3 DNA (partial): TGTGCCAGCAGTGACGTGCAGTACAATGAG.

In this sample, this clone turned up many times. The CDR3 is cut off 3 residues early in the read; its end comes from the germline J gene. The chain recombines TRBV20-1 with TRBJ2-5; D might be TRBD2 (6 bases). CDR1 is DFQATT and CDR2 is SNEGSKA in the germline V gene (reference sequence). V dropped 7 bases and J dropped 4 bases, with 19 bases sitting between them. CDR3 length equals 14 residues. CDR3 DNA (partial): TGCAGTGGCGTCAGACTAGGTCGCCGAGAGACC. Translated, it gives CSGVRLGRRET. From start to end, the CDR3 is CSGVRLGRRETQYF.

Many counts were recorded for this clone. The read terminates 3 residues ahead of where the CDR3 ends, so the germline J gene completes it. The chain employs TRBV19 and TRBJ2-6, with D tentatively TRBD1 (6 bases). CDR1 is LNHDA and CDR2 is SQIVND in the germline V gene (reference sequence). The length of the CDR3 is 15 residues. Trimming cost V 5 bases and J 2 bases, with 10 bases left between them. CDR3 DNA, as far as it was read: TGTGCCAGTAGTTCCAGGGGAGCTGGGGCCAACGTC. This gives the protein CASSSRGAGANV. From start to end, the CDR3 is CASSSRGAGANVLTF.

The table lists this clone with many counts. Read coverage stops 3 residues before the CDR3 terminus; the germline J gene supplies the remainder. The chain is built from TRBV29-1 and TRBJ1-5, with 7 bases that match TRBD1. The CDR3 is made up of 13 amino acids. Trimming at V came to 7 bases and at J to 4 bases, leaving 7 bases not matched to a gene. Per the germline V gene, CDR1 is SQVTM and CDR2 is ANQGSEA. Partial CDR3 DNA: TGCAGCGCCTCCCGGGGACAGAATCAGCCC. Its protein is CSASRGQNQP. The complete CDR3 sequence is CSASRGQNQPQHF.

This clone was observed many times. Read sequence stops 3 residues before the CDR3 end, and the germline J gene provides the missing end. The chain couples TRBV11-2 to TRBJ2-7; D remains ambiguous. Germline V gives CDR1 SGHAT, CDR2 FQNNGV. V shed 1 base and J shed 4 bases, with 8 bases lying between them. This CDR3 spans 13 amino acids. CDR3 DNA, as far as it was read: TGTGCCAGCAGCTTAGCCCCCCTTTACGAG. Amino acids: CASSLAPLYE. The whole CDR3 protein is CASSLAPLYEQYF.

This clone was recorded at least ten times. The CDR3 is cut off 3 residues early in the read; its end comes from the germline J gene. The chain recombines TRBV6-1 with TRBJ2-7; D uncertain. V lost 3 bases and J 4 bases, leaving 7 bases between the germline ends. The CDR3 contains 12 residues. CDR1 is MNHNS, CDR2 SASEGT, per germline. Partial CDR3 DNA: TGTGCCAGCAGTGAGGCCCATTACGAG. Translated, it gives CASSEAHYE. The full CDR3 reads CASSEAHYEQYF.

This clone was counted ten times or more. The CDR3 end is not reached by the read, which stops 3 residues before it; the germline J gene fills it in. This chain uses TRBV5-1 with TRBJ2-1; TRBD1 matches at 12 bases. J lost 9 bases, V lost 2 bases, and 6 bases had no gene match. CDR1 SGHRS and CDR2 YFSETQ come from the germline V gene. The length of the CDR3 is 15 residues. The part of the CDR3 DNA that was read is TGCGCCAGCAGCTTAACCGGGACAGGGGGCCTTGAG. This gives the protein CASSLTGTGGLE. The full CDR3 reads CASSLTGTGGLEQFF.

The table lists this clone with many counts. Read data end 3 residues before the CDR3 end; the end is taken from the germline J gene. This chain links TRBV9 with TRBJ1-2; D remains unclear. Trimming removed 7 bases from V and 5 bases from J, with 15 bases in between. Looked up from germline, CDR1 is SGDLS and CDR2 is YYNGEE. The CDR3 sequence is 13 residues long. Partial CDR3 DNA: TGTGCCAGCTCCTCCCAGGAAAATTATGGC. This translates into CASSSQENYG. The CDR3 as a whole reads CASSSQENYGYTF.